One sample yielded the 5 T cell receptor beta chains listed below, sequenced in a study of T-cell memory formation after mild COVID-19. TCRdb re-called the 5' RACE reads with MiXCR, one entry per CDR3 protein. The sample has nearly 110,000 distinct CDR3 sequences, approximately 13% seen once. What was sequenced was PBMCs or a T cell subset sorted from them (not recorded which). These receptors were obtained from an adult woman who had mild COVID-19 (a few samples of this study predate the infection). Cell type and time point are not known.

This clonotype turned up a few times. The chain combines TRBV28 with TRBJ2-3; 9 bases match TRBD1. This CDR3 is built from 17 residues. Looked up from germline, CDR1 is MDHEN and CDR2 is SYDVKM. V gave up 3 bases and J gave up 2 bases; unmatched junction bases: 9. The DNA of the CDR3 is TGTGCCAGCAGTTTTCCCCTAACAGGGGGCCCCACAGATACGCAGTATTTT. Translating gives CASSFPLTGGPTDTQYF.

The V and J genes are TRBV7-9 and TRBJ2-3, with TRBD2 matching over 10 bases. Germline V gene sequence: CDR1 SEHNR, CDR2 FQNEAQ (reference sequence). This CDR3 contains 14 residues. V shed 10 bases and J 2 bases; nucleotides not matched to a gene: 6. The CDR3 coding sequence is TGTGCCACAATACTAGCGGGGCACACAGATACGCAGTATTTT. Protein product: CATILAGHTDTQYF.

In this sample, this clonotype turned up a few times. CDR3 coding DNA: TGTGCCAGCAGTGACTCCGGGACTGCCTACGAAGGTGATGAGCAGTTCTTC. It codes for CASSDSGTAYEGDEQFF. V is TRBV2 and J is TRBJ2-1; tentatively, D is TRBD2 (6 bases). The CDR3 has 17 amino acids. The germline V gene has CDR1 SNHLY and CDR2 FYNNEI. The ends were cut back, 3 bases at V and 8 bases at J, with 23 bases in the middle. Filled out from reference TRBV2 and TRBJ2-1, the complete variable domain reads EPEVTQTPSHQVTQMGQEVILRCVPISNHLYFYWYRQILGQKVEFLVSFYNNEISEKSEIFDDQFSVERPDGSNFTLKIRSTKLEDSAMYFCASSDSGTAYEGDEQFFGPGTRLTVL.

In its sample, this clonotype was seen many times. This chain links TRBV7-6 with TRBJ2-1; the match to TRBD1 covers 8 bases. The germline V gene encodes CDR1 SGHVS and CDR2 FNYEAQ. The CDR3 totals 14 residues. The ends lost 1 base at V and 8 bases at J; junction bases unmatched: 4. CDR3 sequence reads: CASSLEPTGDEQFF. The CDR3 DNA reads TGTGCCAGCAGCTTAGAGCCGACAGGGGATGAGCAGTTCTTC.

This clonotype came up a few times. DNA for the CDR3: TGCGCCAGCAGCATTATAGGGGATTCCACAGATACGCAGTATTTT. This codes for CASSIIGDSTDTQYF. The chain carries TRBV5-1 and TRBJ2-3; tentatively, D is TRBD1 (5 bases). Trimming cost V 4 bases and J 2 bases, with 14 bases left between them. Germline values: CDR1 SGHRS, CDR2 YFSETQ. The CDR3 loop spans 15 amino acids.